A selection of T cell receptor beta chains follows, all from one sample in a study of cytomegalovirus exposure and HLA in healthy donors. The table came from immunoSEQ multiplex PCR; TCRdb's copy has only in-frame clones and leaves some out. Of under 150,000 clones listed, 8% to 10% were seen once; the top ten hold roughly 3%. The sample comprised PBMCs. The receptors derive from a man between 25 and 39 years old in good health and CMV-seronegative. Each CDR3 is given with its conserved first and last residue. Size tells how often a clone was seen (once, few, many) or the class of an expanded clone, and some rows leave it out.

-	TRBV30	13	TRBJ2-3	CAWESGRADTQYF
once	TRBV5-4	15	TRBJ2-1	CASSRGGSYYNEQFF
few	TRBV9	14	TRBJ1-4	CASSVQAYNEKLFF
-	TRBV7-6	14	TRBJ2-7	CASSFTGRGGEQYF
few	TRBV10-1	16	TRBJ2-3	CASSGLAGGIPSPQYF
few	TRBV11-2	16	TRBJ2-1	CASCSSLGEAYNEQFF
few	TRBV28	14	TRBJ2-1	CASIPTGSYNEQFF
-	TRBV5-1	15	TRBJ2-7	CASSLGGGIYDEQYF
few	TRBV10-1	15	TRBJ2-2	CASSEFTNRAGELFF
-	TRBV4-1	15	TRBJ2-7	CASSLIAGDSYEQYF
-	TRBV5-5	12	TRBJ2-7	CASSFGLYEQYF
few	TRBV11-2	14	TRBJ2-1	CASSLWREDNEQFF
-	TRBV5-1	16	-	CASSLAGRQGTYEQYF
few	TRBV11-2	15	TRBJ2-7	CASSLEGAPTYEQYF
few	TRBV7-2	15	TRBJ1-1	CASSLGRGLDTEAFF
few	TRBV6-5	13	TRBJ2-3	CASTQVYTDTQYF
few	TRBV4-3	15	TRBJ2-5	CASSQSGLVFETQYF
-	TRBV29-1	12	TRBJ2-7	CSVLQGTYEQYF
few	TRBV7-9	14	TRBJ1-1	CASSLGTMNTEAFF
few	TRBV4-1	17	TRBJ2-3	CASSLGLAGINTDTQYF
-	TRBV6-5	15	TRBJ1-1	CASSSRGQMNTEAFF
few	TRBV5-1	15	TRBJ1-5	CASSPGTGRNQPQHF
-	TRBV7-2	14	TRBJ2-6	CASSVHSGANVLTF
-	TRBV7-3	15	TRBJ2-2	CASSLLTGPGGELFF
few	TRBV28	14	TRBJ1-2	CASSLGGQFYGYTF
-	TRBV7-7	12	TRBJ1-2	CASSLITDGYTF
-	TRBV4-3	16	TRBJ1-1	CASRTGTGDMNTEAFF
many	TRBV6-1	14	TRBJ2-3	CASSEGRGGDTQYF
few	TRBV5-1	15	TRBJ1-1	CASSLAPGRDTEAFF
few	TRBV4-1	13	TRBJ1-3	CASSPLPGNTIYF
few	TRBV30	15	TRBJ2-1	CAWAVRGTIANEQFF
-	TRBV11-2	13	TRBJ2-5	CASSLGRQETQYF
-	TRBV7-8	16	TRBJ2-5	CASSTRQGAYEETQYF
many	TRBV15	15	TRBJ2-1	CATSREGLATNEQFF
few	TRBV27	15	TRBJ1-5	CASSRTGQGDQPQHF
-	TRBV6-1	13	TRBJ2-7	CASPRDRSYEQYF
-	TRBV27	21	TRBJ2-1	CASTPLNRGLAGRSSYNEQFF
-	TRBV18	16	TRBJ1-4	CASSPGGAATNEKLFF
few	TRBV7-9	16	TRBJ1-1	CASSSPGTGPDGEAFF
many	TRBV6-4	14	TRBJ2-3	CASSASGGADTQYF
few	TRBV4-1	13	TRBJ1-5	CASSQGGDQPQHF
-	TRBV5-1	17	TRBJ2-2	CASSLLGTGENTGKLFF
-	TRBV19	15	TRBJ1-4	CASRDMRGINEKLFF
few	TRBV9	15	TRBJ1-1	CASSPGTGKNTEAFF